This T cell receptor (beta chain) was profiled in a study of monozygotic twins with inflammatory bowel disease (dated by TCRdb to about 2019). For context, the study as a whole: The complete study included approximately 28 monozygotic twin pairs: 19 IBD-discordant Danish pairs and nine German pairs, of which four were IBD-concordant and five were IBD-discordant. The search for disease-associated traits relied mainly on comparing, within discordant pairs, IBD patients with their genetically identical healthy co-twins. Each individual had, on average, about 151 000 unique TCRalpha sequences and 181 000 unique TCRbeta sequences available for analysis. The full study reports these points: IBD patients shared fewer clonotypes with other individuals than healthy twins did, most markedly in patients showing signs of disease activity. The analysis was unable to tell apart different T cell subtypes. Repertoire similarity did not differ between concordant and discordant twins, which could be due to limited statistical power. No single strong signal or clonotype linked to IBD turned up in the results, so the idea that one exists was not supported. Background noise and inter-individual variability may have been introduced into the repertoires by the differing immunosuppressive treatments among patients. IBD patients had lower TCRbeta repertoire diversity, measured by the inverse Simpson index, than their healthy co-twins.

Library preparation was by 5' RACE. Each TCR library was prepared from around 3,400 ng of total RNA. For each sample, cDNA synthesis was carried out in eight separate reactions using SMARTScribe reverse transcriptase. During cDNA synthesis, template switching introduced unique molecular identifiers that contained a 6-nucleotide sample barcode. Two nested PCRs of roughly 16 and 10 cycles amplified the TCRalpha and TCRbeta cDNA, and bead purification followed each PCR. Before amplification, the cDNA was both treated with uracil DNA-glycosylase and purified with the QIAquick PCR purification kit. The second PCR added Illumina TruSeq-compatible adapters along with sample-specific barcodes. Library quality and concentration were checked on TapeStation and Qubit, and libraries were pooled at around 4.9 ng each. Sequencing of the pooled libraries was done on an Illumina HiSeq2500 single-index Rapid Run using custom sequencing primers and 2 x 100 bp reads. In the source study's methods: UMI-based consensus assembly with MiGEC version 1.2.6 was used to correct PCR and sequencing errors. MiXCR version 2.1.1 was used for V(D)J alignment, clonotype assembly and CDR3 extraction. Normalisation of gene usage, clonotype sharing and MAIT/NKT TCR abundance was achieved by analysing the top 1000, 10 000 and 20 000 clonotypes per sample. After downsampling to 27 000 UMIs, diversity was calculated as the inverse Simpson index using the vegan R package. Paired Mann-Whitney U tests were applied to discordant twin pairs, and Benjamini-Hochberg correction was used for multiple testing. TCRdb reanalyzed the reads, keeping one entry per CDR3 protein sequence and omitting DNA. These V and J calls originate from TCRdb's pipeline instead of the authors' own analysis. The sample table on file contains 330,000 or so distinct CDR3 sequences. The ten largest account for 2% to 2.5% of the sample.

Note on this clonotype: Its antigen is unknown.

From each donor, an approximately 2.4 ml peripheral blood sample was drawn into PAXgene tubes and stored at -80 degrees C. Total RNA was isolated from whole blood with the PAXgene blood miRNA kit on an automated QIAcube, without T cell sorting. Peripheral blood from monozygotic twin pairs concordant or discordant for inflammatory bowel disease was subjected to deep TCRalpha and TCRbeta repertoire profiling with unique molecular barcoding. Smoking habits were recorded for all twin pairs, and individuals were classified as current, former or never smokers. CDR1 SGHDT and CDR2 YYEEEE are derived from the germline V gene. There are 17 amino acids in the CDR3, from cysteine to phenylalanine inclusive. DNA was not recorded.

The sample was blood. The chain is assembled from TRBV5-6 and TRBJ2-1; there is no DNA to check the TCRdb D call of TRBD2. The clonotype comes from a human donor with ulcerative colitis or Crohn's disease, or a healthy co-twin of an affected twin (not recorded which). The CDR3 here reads CASSQFGLAASYNEQFF.